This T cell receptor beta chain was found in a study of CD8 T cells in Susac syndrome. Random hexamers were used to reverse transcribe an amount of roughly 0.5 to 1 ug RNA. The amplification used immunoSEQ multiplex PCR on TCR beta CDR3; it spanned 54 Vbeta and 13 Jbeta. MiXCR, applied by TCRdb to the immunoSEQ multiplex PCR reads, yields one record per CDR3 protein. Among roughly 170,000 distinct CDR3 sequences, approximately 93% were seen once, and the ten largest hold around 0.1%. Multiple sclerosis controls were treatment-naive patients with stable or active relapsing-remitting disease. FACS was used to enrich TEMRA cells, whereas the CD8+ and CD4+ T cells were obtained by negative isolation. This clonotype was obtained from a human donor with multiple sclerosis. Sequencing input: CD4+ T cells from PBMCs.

The CDR3 reads CASSFGGRAYNEQFF. The CDR3 nucleotides are TGTGCCAGCAGTTTTGGCGGGAGGGCCTACAATGAGCAGTTCTTC. V gene TRBV12-3 or TRBV12-4 combines with J gene TRBJ2-1, with 9 bases fitting TRBD2. J gave up 2 bases and V 3 bases, and 2 bases lay outside the gene matches. This CDR3 comprises 15 residues.